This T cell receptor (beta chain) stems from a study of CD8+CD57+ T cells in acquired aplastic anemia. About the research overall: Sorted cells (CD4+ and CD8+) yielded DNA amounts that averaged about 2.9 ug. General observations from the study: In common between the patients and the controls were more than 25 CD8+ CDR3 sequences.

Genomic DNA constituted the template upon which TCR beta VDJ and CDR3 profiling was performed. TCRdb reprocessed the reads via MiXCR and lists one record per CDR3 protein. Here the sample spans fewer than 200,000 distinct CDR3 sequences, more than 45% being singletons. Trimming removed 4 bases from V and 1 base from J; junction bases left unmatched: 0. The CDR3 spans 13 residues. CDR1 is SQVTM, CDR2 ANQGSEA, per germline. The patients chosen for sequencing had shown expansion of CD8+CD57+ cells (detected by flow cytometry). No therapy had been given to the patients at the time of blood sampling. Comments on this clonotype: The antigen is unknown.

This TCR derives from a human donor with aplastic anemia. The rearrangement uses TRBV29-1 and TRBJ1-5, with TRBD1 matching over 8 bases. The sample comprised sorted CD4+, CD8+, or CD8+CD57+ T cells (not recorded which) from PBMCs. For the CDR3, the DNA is TGCAGCGTTGCAGGGGGCAGCAATCAGCCCCAGCATTTT. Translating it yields CSVAGGSNQPQHF.